These 9 T cell receptor beta chains were all obtained from the same sample, sequenced in a study of blood T cell repertoires in COVID-19. Sequenced by immunoSEQ multiplex PCR; TCRdb stores in-frame clones only, minus some. Of approximately 90,000 clones in the sample, more than 70% were seen once. Material for sequencing was peripheral blood. These receptors came from a human donor in a cohort sampled during active COVID-19.

This chain joins TRBV6-6 and TRBJ1-5; 7 bases agree with TRBD1. Trimming took 6 bases from V and 3 from J; bases not matched to a gene: 5. This CDR3 has 14 amino acids. Per the germline V gene, CDR1 is MNHNY and CDR2 is SVGAGI (reference sequence). CDR3 sequence (DNA): TGTGCCAGCAGCCCCAGGGGGACCAATCAGCCCCAGCATTTT. It codes for CASSPRGTNQPQHF.

The V gene is TRBV6-2 or TRBV6-3, the J gene TRBJ2-3; D remains unclear. The CDR3 length is 14 residues. Trimming took off 6 bases at V and 0 bases at J, with 10 bases between the two ends. CDR1 and CDR2 from the germline V gene are MNHEY and SVGEGT. The CDR3 DNA sequence: TGTGCCAGCAGCCTGCGCCTGAGCACAGATACGCAGTATTTT. Encoded protein: CASSLRLSTDTQYF.

This chain joins TRBV6-5 and TRBJ2-5, with TRBD1 matching over 7 bases. V was pared by 6 bases and J by 4 bases, with 8 bases of the junction left unmatched. CDR1 MNHEY and CDR2 SVGAGI come from the germline V gene. This CDR3 region has 14 residues. The CDR3 is CASRSGQEVETQYF. CDR3 in DNA: TGTGCCAGCAGATCAGGACAGGAAGTAGAGACCCAGTACTTC.

The J gene is TRBJ2-1, the V gene TRBV5-1; perhaps TRBD1 as D (5 bases). Trimming took 2 bases from V and 9 from J, leaving 15 bases between them. The germline CDR1 and CDR2 sequences are SGHRS and YFSETQ. The CDR3 totals 14 residues. CDR3 in amino acids: CASSLGKGNGEQFF. The CDR3 DNA follows: TGCGCCAGCAGCTTAGGGAAGGGGAACGGTGAGCAGTTCTTC.

The chain has TRBV5-3 and TRBJ1-1, with TRBD1 identical over 7 bases. TRBV5-3 falls under the ORF class, with uncertain function. The CDR3 spans 16 residues. Trimming at V came to 0 bases and at J to 1 base, leaving 6 bases not matched to a gene. The DNA of the CDR3 is TGTGCCAGAAGCTTGGAAAGGACAGGCAGGAACACTGAAGCTTTCTTT. Protein product: CARSLERTGRNTEAFF.

The rearrangement uses TRBV5-4 and TRBJ1-5, with a weak D call TRBD1 (6 bases). The germline CDR1 and CDR2 sequences are SGHNT and YYREEE (reference sequence). The CDR3 spans 14 residues. V was trimmed by 4 bases and J by 2 bases, leaving 10 bases between them. The CDR3 coding sequence is TGTGCCAGCAGCAAACAGGGAGGCAATCAGCCCCAGCATTTT. Translation: CASSKQGGNQPQHF.

The chain is built from TRBV10-3 and TRBJ1-2, with no clear D. CDR1 is ENHRY and CDR2 is SYGVKD in the germline V gene. CDR3 length: 12 amino acids. V was clipped by 1 base and J by 8 bases, with 8 bases between them. DNA for the CDR3: TGTGCCATCAGTGAGTTTGGGGAGGGCTACACCTTC. Its translation: CAISEFGEGYTF.

This clone was seen once. The chain uses TRBV29-1 and TRBJ2-3; 9 bases map to TRBD1. The CDR3 length is 14 residues. V lost 6 bases to trimming and J lost 4 bases; unmatched junction nucleotides: 8. CDR1 is SQVTM and CDR2 is ANQGSEA in the germline V gene. CDR3 protein: CSVASGTGSDTQYF. The CDR3 nucleotides read TGCAGCGTCGCCTCCGGGACAGGGTCAGATACGCAGTATTTT.

The chain has TRBV5-1 and TRBJ1-5; 8 bases are a match to TRBD1. The CDR3 extends over 15 amino acids. Trimming removed 0 bases from V and 6 bases from J; junction bases left unmatched: 5. Germline CDR1 SGHRS, CDR2 YFSETQ. The DNA for the CDR3 is TGCGCCAGCAGCTTGGACCAGGGGGCCGGTCAGCCCCAGCATTTT. As protein: CASSLDQGAGQPQHF.